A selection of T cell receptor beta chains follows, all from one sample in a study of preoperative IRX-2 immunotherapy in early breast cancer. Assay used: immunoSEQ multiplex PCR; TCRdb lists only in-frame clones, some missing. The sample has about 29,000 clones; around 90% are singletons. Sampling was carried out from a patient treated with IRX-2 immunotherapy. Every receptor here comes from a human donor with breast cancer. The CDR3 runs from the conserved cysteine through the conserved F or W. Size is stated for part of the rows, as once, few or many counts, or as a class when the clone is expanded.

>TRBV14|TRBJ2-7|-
CASSLLGAAYEQYF
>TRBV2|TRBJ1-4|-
CASSLRGGNEKLFF
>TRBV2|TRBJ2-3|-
CASTVTSGPSSTDTQYF
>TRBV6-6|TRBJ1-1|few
CASRRDSTDTEAFF
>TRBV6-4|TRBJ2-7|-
CASSDGQQGAYEQYF
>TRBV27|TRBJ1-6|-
CASRNGQWNSYNSPLHF
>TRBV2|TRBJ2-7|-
CATVRDRAYEQYF
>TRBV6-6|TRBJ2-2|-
CASSPGAGFTGELFF
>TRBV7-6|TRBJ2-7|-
CASSLDSRTYEQYF
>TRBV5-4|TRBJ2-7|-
CASSVAGRPGFEQYF
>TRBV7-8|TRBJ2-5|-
CASSPSGAAGETQYF
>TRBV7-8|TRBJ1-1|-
CASSLGGQGALTEAFF
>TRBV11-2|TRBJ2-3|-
CASSVGRDRGIDTQYF
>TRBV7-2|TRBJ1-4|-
CASSPGSGNEKLFF
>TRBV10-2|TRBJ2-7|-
CASSGDYSSYEQYF
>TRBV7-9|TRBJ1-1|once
CASSSLRGPRGTEAFF
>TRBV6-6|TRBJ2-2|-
CASSGQGTGELFF
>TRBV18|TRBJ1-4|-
CASSFTGEKLFF
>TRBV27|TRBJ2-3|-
CASSPLAPDTQYF
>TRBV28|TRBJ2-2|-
CASSFGGVGTGELFF
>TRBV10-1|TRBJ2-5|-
CASSELAFSETQYF
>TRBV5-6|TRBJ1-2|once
CASSKLYGYTF
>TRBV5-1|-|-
CASSNRDRDLYEQYF
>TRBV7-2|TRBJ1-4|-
CASSLQTTNEKLFF
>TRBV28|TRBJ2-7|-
CASSLSGYEQYF
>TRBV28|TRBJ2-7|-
CASSLLRREGFYEQYF
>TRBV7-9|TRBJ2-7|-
CASSAGLYEQYF
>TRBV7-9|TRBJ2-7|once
CASSLTLVSYEQYF
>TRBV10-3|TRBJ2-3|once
CAISEVWPPGTDTQYF
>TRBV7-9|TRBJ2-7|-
CASSLSGTREQYF
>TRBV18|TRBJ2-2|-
CASSPRTSGTGELFF
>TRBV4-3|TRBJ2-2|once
CASSRGLAGSGELFF
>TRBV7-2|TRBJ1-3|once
CASSNRGHLSGNTIYF
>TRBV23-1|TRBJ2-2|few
CASSPGQMRHTGELFF
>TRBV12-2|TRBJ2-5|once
CASRLEDRVWETQYF
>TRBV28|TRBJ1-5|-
CASSTGTGGRQPQHF
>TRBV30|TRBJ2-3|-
CAWSGGDRGVSTDTQYF
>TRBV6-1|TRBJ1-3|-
CASSEKAGNTIYF
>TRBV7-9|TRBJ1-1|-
CASSPSGGSKSDTEAFF
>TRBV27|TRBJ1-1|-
CASRSWGQAWDTEAFF
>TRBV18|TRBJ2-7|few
CASSSVESGGGEQYF
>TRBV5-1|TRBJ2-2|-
CASSGGYTTGELFF
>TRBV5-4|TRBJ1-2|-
CASSKPTGRDGYTF
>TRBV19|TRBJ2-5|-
CASKTASGQGTQYF
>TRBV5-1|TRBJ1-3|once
CASSQDRADGNTIYF
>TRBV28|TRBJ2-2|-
CASSLSNTGELFF
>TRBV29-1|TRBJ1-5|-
CSVEIGNQPQHF
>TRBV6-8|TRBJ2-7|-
CASTQGGHEQYF
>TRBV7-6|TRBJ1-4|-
CASSPWRGGKLFF
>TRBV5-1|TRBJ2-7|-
CASSRDTIYEQYF
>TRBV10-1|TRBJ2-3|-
CASSVTGTGTDTQYF
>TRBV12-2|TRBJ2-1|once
CASRLSGGGSYNEQFF
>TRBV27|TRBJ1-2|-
CASSSRSTGSYGYTF
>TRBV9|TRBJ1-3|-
CASSATLQDSSGNTIYF
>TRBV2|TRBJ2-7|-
CASSESFGTSYEQYF
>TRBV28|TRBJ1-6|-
CAIRETNSPLHF